This entry lists 9 T cell receptor beta chains sequenced from one sample in a study of shared clonotypes between healthy human individuals. Some clones are missing from TCRdb's copy, which holds only in-frame ones; the method was immunoSEQ multiplex PCR. The data show some 240,000 clones, just over 65% seen once. Sequencing was done on a sample of memory CD4+ T cells sorted from blood. Specified subset: CD45RA-negative fraction. These receptors were collected from a man aged 25-40 years in good health.

This clone was detected a few times. This rearrangement joins TRBV10-3 to TRBJ1-2; D not resolved. Germline values: CDR1 ENHRY, CDR2 SYGVKD. The CDR3 is made up of 12 amino acids. Trimming stripped 3 bases from V and 4 bases from J, with 6 bases between. Here the CDR3 DNA reads TGTGCCATCAGTGATTTGGGCTATGGCTACACCTTC. Amino acids: CAISDLGYGYTF.

There are a few counts of this clone. The chain is built from TRBV5-1 and TRBJ1-1, with 7 bases aligning to TRBD1. V shed 0 bases, J shed 1 base, and the junction held 6 bases outside the gene matches. The germline V gene encodes CDR1 SGHRS and CDR2 YFSETQ. CDR3 length equals 16 residues. The CDR3 bases are TGCGCCAGCAGCTTGGCCGGACAGGCCACGAACACTGAAGCTTTCTTT. This encodes CASSLAGQATNTEAFF.

The rearrangement joins TRBV18 to TRBJ2-3; no clear D. CDR1 KGHSH and CDR2 LQKENI come from the germline V gene. The CDR3 loop spans 14 amino acids. The V gene lost 0 bases and the J gene lost 4 bases, with 8 bases spanning the gap. The CDR3 sequence is CASSPPSLPDTQYF. The CDR3 nucleotides read TGTGCCAGCTCACCACCGAGCCTTCCAGATACGCAGTATTTT.

The CDR3 coding sequence is TGTGCCAGCAGCTCCAGTGGGGCAAACACTGAAGCTTTCTTT. This codes for CASSSSGANTEAFF. The chain employs TRBV9 and TRBJ1-1; TRBD1 is a possible D gene (5 bases). The germline gives CDR1 SGDLS, CDR2 YYNGEE. Trimming took off 4 bases at V and 2 bases at J, with 12 bases between the two ends. CDR3 size: 14 residues. The complete variable domain, with remaining parts taken from reference TRBV9 and TRBJ1-1, reads DSGVTQTPKHLITATGQRVTLRCSPRSGDLSVYWYQQSLDQGLQFLIQYYNGEERAKGNILERFSAQQFPDLHSELNLSSLELGDSALYFCASSSSGANTEAFFGQGTRLTVV.

The chain employs TRBV14 and TRBJ2-7, with 9 bases identical to TRBD2. This CDR3 spans 17 amino acids. V lost 4 bases, J lost 2 bases, and 12 bases stayed unmatched. Germline V gene lookup returns CDR1 SGHDN and CDR2 FVKESK. The CDR3: CASSPNWASGKTYEQYF. DNA for the CDR3: TGTGCCAGCAGCCCCAATTGGGCTAGCGGGAAGACCTACGAGCAGTACTTC. Drawing the rest from reference TRBV14 and TRBJ2-7, the complete variable domain is EAGVTQFPSHSVIEKGQTVTLRCDPISGHDNLYWYRRVMGKEIKFLLHFVKESKQDESGMPNNRFLAERTGGTYSTLKVQPAELEDSGVYFCASSPNWASGKTYEQYFGPGTRLTVT.

The chain has TRBV28 and TRBJ2-1; 8 bases map to TRBD2. From germline, CDR1 is MDHEN and CDR2 SYDVKM. The CDR3 sequence is 15 residues long. After removal of 5 bases from V and 6 bases from J, the junction contained 9 bases not matched to a gene. CDR3 residues: CASSITGTRRNEQFF. CDR3 in DNA: TGTGCCAGCAGTATTACCGGGACTAGACGCAATGAGCAGTTCTTC.

The chain carries TRBV5-4 and TRBJ2-1, with D uncertain. The CDR3 length is 16 residues. CDR1 is SGHNT, CDR2 YYREEE, per germline (reference sequence). Trimming stripped 2 bases from V and 1 base from J, with 13 bases between. The CDR3 nucleotides read TGTGCCAGCAGCTTCCCCAAGGGAAGTTCCTACAATGAGCAGTTCTTC. Translation gives CASSFPKGSSYNEQFF.

A few counts support this clone. The chain links TRBV7-2 to TRBJ1-3; D is unresolved. The length of the CDR3 is 17 residues. With 5 bases removed from V and 1 base from J, the gap between germline ends came to 18 bases. Germline CDR1 is SGHTA and CDR2 is FQGNSA. The CDR3 here is CASSPVVGLPSGNTIYF. As DNA, the CDR3 is TGTGCCAGCAGCCCAGTGGTAGGACTCCCTTCTGGAAACACCATATATTTT.

V gene TRBV18 combines with J gene TRBJ1-4; tentatively, D is TRBD1 (6 bases). The CDR3 loop spans 13 amino acids. Germline V CDR1 and CDR2: KGHSH, LQKENI. The V end was cut by 4 bases, the J end by 8 bases, with 11 bases between. The CDR3 DNA sequence: TGTGCCAGCTCACGGGGGGCAGGAGAAAAACTGTTTTTT. Encoded protein: CASSRGAGEKLFF.